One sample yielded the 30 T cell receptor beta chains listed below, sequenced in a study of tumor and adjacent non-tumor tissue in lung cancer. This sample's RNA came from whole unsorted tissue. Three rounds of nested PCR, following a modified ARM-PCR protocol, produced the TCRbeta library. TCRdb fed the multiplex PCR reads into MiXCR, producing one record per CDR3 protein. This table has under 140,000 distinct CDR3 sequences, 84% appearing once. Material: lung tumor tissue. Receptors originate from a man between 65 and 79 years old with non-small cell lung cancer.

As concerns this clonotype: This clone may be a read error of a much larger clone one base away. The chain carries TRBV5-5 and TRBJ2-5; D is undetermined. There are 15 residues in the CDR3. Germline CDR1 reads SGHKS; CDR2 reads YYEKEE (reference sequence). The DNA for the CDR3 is TGTGCCAACAGCTTGACGGTAGGGATAGGAGAGACCCAGTACTTC. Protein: CANSLTVGIGETQYF.

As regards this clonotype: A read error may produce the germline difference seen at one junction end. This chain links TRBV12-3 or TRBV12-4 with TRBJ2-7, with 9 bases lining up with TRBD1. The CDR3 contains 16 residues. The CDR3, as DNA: TGTGCCAGCAATTTGACGTTAGGGACAGGGTCCTACGAACAGTACTTC. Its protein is CASNLTLGTGSYEQYF.

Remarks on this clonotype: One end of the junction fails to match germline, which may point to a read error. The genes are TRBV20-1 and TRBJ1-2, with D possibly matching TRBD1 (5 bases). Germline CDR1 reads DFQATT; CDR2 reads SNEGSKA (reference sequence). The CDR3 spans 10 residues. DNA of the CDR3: TGCGGTGCTAAAGGGGATGGCTACACCTTC. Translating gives CGAKGDGYTF.

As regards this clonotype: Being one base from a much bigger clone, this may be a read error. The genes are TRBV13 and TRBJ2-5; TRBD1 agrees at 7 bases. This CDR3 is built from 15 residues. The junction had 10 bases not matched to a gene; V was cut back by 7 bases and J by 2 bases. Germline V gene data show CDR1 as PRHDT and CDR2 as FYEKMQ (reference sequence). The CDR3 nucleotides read TGTGCCAGCAAATTACAGGGACAGACTCAAGAGACCCAGTACTTC. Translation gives CASKLQGQTQETQYF.

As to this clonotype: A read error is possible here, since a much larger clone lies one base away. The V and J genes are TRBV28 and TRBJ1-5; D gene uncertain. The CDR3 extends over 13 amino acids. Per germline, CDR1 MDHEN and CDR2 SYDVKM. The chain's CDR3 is CASSLYGNRPQHF. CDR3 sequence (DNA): TGTGCCAGCAGTTTGTACGGGAATCGGCCCCAGCATTTT.

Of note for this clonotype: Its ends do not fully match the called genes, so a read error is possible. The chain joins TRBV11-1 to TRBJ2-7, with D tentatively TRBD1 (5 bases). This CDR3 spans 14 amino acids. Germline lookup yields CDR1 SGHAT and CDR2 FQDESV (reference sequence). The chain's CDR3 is CASSSRESTYEHYF. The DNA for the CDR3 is TGTGCCAGCAGCTCCAGGGAATCGACCTATGAGCATTACTTC.

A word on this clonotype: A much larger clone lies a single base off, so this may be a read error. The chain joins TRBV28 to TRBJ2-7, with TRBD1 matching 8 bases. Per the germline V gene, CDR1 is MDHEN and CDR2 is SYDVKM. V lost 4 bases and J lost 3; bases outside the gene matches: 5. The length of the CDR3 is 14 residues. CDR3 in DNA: TGTGCCAGCAGTTCCCCGGGACAGGACTACGAGCAGTACTTC. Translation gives CASSSPGQDYEQYF.

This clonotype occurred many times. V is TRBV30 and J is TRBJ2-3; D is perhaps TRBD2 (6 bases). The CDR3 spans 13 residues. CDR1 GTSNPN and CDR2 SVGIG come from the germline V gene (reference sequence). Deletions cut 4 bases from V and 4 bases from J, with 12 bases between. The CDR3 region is CAWNWGLSDTQYF. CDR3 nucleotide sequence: TGTGCCTGGAATTGGGGACTCTCAGATACGCAGTATTTT.

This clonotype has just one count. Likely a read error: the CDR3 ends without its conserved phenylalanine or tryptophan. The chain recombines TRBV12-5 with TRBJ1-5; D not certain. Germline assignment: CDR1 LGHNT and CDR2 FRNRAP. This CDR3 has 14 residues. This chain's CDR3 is CASGLTAGSQPQHL. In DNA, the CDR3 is TGTGCTAGTGGCCTTACCGCTGGCAGTCAGCCGCAGCATCTT.

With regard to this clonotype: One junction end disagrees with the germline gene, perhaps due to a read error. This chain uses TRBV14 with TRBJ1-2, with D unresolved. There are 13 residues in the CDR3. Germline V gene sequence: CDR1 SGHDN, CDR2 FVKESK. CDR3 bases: TGTGCTAGCAGCCAAACATATTTAGATGGCTGCACCTTC. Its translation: CASSQTYLDGCTF.

The CDR3 sequence is CASSLFGGCEWYF. The CDR3 DNA sequence: TGTGCCAGCAGCTTGTTTGGTGGATGCGAGTGGTACTTC. The chain carries TRBV11-1 and TRBJ2-7, with D uncertain. The germline V and J ends were trimmed by 3 bases and 12 bases, with 18 bases remaining between them. Germline CDR1 reads SGHAT; CDR2 reads FQDESV (reference sequence). There are 13 residues in the CDR3.

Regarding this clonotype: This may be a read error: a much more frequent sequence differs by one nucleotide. The CDR3 DNA is TGTGCCAGCAGCGTTCACGGTCCGTCTGGGGCCAACGTCCTGACTTTC. Its translation: CASSVHGPSGANVLTF. The V call is TRBV28, the J call TRBJ2-6; D is unclear. Deletions cut 6 bases from V and 1 base from J, with 13 bases between. CDR3 length: 16 residues. Germline CDR1 MDHEN, CDR2 SYDVKM.

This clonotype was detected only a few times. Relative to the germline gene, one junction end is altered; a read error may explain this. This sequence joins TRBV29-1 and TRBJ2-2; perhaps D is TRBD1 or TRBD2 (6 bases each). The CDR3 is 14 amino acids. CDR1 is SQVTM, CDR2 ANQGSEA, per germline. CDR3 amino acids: CSVDVVGGTGELFF. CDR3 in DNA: TGCAGCGTTGACGTAGTGGGGGGCACCGGGGAGCTCTTTTTT.

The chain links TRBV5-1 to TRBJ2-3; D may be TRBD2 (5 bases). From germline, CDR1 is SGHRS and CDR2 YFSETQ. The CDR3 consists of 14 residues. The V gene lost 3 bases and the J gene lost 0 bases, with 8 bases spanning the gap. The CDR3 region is CASSSGSSTDTQYF. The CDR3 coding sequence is TGCGCCAGCAGCTCGGGATCTAGCACAGATACGCAGTATTTT.

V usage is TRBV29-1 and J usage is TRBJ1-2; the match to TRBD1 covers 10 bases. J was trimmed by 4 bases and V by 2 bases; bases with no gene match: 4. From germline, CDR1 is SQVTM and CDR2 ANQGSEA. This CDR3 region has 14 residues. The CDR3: CSVEKGQGSYGYTF. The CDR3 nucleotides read TGCAGCGTTGAAAAGGGACAGGGGAGCTATGGCTACACCTTC. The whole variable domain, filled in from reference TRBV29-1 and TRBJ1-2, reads SAVISQKPSRDICQRGTSLTIQCQVDSQVTMMFWYRQQPGQSLTLIATANQGSEATYESGFVIDKFPISRPNLTFSTLTVSNMSPEDSSIYLCSVEKGQGSYGYTFGSGTRLTVV.

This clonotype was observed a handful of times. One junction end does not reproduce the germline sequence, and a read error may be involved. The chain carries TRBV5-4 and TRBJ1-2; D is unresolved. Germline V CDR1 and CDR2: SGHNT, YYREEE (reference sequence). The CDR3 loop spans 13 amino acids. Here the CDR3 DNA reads TGTGCTAGCAGCTTGGACGTTAACTATGACTACACATTC. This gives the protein CASSLDVNYDYTF.

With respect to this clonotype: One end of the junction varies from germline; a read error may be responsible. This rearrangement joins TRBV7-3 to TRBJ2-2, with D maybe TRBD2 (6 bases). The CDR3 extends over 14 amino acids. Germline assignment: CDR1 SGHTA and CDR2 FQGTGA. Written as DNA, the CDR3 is TGTGCCAGCAGCCCCGGGGTCAACACCCGGGAGCTGTTATTT. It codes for CASSPGVNTRELLF.

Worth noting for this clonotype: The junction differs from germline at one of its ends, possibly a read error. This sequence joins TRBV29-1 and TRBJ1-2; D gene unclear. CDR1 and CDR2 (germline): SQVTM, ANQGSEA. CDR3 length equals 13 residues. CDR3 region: CGVFQTGAYDYTF. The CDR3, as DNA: TGCGGCGTTTTCCAGACGGGAGCATATGACTACACCTTC.

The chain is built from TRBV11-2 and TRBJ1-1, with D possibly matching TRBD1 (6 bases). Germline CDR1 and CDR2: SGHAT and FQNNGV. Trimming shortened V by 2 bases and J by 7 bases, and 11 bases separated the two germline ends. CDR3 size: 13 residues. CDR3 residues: CASSLRRGIEAFF. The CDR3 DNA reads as TGTGCCAGCAGCTTACGAAGGGGGATTGAAGCTTTCTTT.

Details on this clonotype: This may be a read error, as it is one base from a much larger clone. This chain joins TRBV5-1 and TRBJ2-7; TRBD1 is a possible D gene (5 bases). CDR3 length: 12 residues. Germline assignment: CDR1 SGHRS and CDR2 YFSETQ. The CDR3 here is CASNLGPYEQYF. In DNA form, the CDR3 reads TGCGCCAGCAACTTGGGGCCCTACGAGCAGTACTTC.

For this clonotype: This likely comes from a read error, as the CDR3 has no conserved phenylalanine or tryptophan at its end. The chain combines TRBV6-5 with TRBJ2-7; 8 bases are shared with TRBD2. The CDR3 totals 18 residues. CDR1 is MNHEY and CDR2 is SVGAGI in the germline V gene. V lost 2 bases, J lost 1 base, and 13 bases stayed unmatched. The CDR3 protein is CASSYHSSGSTGSYEQYL. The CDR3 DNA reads TGTGCCAGCAGTTACCATTCAAGCGGGAGTACCGGGTCCTACGAGCAGTACCTC.

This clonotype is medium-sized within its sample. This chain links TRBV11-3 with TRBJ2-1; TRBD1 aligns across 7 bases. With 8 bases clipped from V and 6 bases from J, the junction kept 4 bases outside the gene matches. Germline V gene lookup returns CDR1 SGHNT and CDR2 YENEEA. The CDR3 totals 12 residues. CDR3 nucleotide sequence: TGTGCCAGCTCGGACAGGCGCAATGAGCAGTTCTTC. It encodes CASSDRRNEQFF.

The chain's CDR3 is CASRILGVSYYGYTF. CDR3 nucleotides: TGCGCCAGCAGAATCCTAGGGGTTAGCTACTATGGCTACACCTTC. The chain uses TRBV5-1 and TRBJ1-2; D might be TRBD1 (5 bases). The CDR3 is 15 residues long. V was pared by 5 bases and J by 3 bases, with 17 bases between. Germline V gene sequence: CDR1 SGHRS, CDR2 YFSETQ. Full variable domain (outside the CDR3, taken from reference TRBV5-1 and TRBJ1-2): KAGVTQTPRYLIKTRGQQVTLSCSPISGHRSVSWYQQTPGQGLQFLFEYFSETQRNKGNFPGRFSGRQFSNSRSEMNVSTLELGDSALYLCASRILGVSYYGYTFGSGTRLTVV.

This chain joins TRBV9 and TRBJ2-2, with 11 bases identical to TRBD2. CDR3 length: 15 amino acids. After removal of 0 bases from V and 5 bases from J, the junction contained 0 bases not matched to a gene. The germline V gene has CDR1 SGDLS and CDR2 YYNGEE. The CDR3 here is CASSVGTSGTGELFF. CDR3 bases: TGTGCCAGCAGCGTAGGGACTAGCGGGACCGGGGAGCTGTTTTTT.

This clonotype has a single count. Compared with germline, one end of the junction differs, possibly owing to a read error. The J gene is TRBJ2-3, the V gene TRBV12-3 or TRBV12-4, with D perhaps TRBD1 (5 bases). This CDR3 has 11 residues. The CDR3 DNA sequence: TGTGGCGTTAGTGAGACAGATACACAGTATTTT. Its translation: CGVSETDTQYF.

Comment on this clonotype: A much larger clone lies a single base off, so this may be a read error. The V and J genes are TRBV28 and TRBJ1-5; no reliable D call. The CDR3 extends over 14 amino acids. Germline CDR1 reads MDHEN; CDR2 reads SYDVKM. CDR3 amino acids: CASSFSGSSQPQHF. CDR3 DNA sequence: TGTGCCAGCAGTTTCTCGGGAAGCAGTCAGCCCCAGCATTTT. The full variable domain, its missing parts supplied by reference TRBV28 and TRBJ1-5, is DVKVTQSSRYLVKRTGEKVFLECVQDMDHENMFWYRQDPGLGLRLIYFSYDVKMKEKGDIPEGYSVSREKKERFSLILESASTNQTSMYLCASSFSGSSQPQHFGDGTRLSIL.

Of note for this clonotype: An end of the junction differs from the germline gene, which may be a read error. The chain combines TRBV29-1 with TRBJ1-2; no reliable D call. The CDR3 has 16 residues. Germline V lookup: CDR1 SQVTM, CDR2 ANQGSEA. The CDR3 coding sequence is TGCAGCGTTGTCCCCTTTCAATCCTCGGGAGACGATGGCTATACCTTC. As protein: CSVVPFQSSGDDGYTF.

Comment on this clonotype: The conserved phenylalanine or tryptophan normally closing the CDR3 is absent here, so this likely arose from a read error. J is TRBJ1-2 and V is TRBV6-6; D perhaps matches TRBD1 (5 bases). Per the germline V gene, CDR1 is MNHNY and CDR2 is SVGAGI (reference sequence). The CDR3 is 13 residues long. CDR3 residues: CACSYDDSTGYTL. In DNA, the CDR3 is TGTGCCTGCAGTTATGACGACAGTACAGGCTACACCCTC.

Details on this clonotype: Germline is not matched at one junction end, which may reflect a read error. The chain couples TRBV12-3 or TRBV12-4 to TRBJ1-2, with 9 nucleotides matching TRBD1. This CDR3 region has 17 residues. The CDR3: CTSSFKRGTGINYGYTF. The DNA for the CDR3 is TGTACCAGCAGTTTTAAACGGGGGACAGGGATAAACTACGGCTACACATTC.

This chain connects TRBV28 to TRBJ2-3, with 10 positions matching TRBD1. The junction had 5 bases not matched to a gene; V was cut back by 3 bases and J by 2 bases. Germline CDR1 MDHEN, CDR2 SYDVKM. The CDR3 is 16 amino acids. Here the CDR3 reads CASSLWDRGNTDTQYF. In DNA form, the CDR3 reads TGTGCCAGCAGTTTGTGGGACAGGGGTAACACAGATACGCAGTATTTT.